The 13 T cell receptor beta chains below all came from one sample that was sequenced in a study of blood T cells in healthy people across ages. With a J-beta primer mix and a sample-barcoded 5' primer, a second PCR ran about 7 to 12 cycles. TCRdb re-analysed the 5' RACE reads in MiXCR, keeping a single row per CDR3 protein. There are about 720,000 distinct CDR3 sequences in the sample; 22% occur only once, and about 22% lies in the top ten. Sequencing input: blood. The receptors originated from a man between 65 and 85 years old in good health.

The V and J genes are TRBV6-6 and TRBJ1-1; the match to TRBD1 covers 7 bases. V shed 2 bases and J 0 bases; nucleotides not matched to a gene: 12. The CDR3 runs to 18 residues. Germline V gene data show CDR1 as MNHNY and CDR2 as SVGAGI (reference sequence). CDR3 DNA sequence: TGTGCCAGCAGTTACCGATCGGGACAGCACCCAATGAACACTGAAGCTTTCTTT. Amino acid sequence: CASSYRSGQHPMNTEAFF.

The chain combines TRBV18 with TRBJ2-5; D unresolved. The DNA end is a closer match to TRBJ2-7, so the J assignment may be wrong. Germline V gene lookup returns CDR1 KGHSH and CDR2 LQKENI. This CDR3 contains 14 residues. CDR3 sequence reads: CASSPPYLSYEQYF. The CDR3 DNA reads TGTGCCAGCTCACCACCGTACCTCTCCTACGAGCAGTACTTC.

The rearrangement uses TRBV27 and TRBJ2-4; the D gene is possibly TRBD1 (6 bases). Germline assignment: CDR1 MNHEY and CDR2 SMNVEV (reference sequence). Trimming shortened V by 5 bases and J by 7 bases, and 18 bases separated the two germline ends. The CDR3 sequence is 15 residues long. The CDR3 is CASSPRGEGPNIQYF. The CDR3 DNA is TGTGCCAGCAGTCCCAGGGGTGAGGGACCGAACATTCAGTACTTC.

This clonotype was seen only a few times. The chain joins TRBV29-1 to TRBJ2-5; D is undetermined. The CDR3 is 11 amino acids. V was clipped by 8 bases and J by 7 bases, with 14 bases between them. Germline values: CDR1 SQVTM, CDR2 ANQGSEA. The CDR3 sequence is CSTLTSGTQYF. The CDR3, as DNA: TGCAGCACCCTGACCTCCGGGACCCAGTACTTC.

The V call is TRBV6-5, the J call TRBJ1-1; D is possibly TRBD1 (6 bases). Trimming stripped 4 bases from V and 3 bases from J, with 15 bases between. The germline V gene has CDR1 MNHEY and CDR2 SVGAGI. The CDR3 sequence is 15 residues long. The CDR3 nucleotides are TGTGCCAGCAGTTGGGCCCCGGGACAAGACACTGAAGCTTTCTTT. Amino acid sequence: CASSWAPGQDTEAFF.

This sequence joins TRBV5-1 and TRBJ2-1; 13 bases map to TRBD2. Per germline, CDR1 SGHRS and CDR2 YFSETQ. The V segment lost 7 bases and the J segment 1 base; nucleotides outside the gene matches: 8. This CDR3 is 17 amino acids long. CDR3 residues: CASSTSGGAASYNEQFF. The CDR3 DNA reads TGCGCCAGCTCAACTAGCGGGGGGGCCGCGTCCTACAATGAGCAGTTCTTC.

This clonotype was observed a few times. V gene TRBV15 combines with J gene TRBJ2-2; D assignment may be TRBD1 or TRBD2 (6 bases each). The V end lost 4 bases, the J end lost 6 bases, and 24 bases lay between the germline ends. The CDR3 length is 18 residues. Germline CDR1 LNHNV, CDR2 YYDKDF (reference sequence). The CDR3 region has the DNA TGTGCCACCAGCAAGGGGGGCCCTATCTTAGGTCACGCCGGGGAGCTGTTTTTT. It encodes CATSKGGPILGHAGELFF. Drawing the rest from reference TRBV15 and TRBJ2-2, the complete variable domain is DAMVIQNPRYQVTQFGKPVTLSCSQTLNHNVMYWYQQKSSQAPKLLFHYYDKDFNNEADTPDNFQSRRPNTSFCFLDIRSPGLGDTAMYLCATSKGGPILGHAGELFFGEGSRLTVL.

The chain recombines TRBV3-1 with TRBJ2-3, with TRBD2 matching 7 bases. The trim removed 2 bases at V and 2 bases at J, leaving 4 bases unmatched. Germline V gene sequence: CDR1 LGHDT, CDR2 YNNKEL (reference sequence). This CDR3 is built from 15 residues. CDR3 nucleotide sequence: TGTGCCAGCAGCCAACCGGGACTAAACACAGATACGCAGTATTTT. Amino acid sequence: CASSQPGLNTDTQYF.

In the case of this clonotype: Compared with germline, one end of the junction differs, possibly owing to a read error. The rearrangement joins TRBV7-2 to TRBJ1-2; D is unclear. This CDR3 spans 14 amino acids. The germline V gene encodes CDR1 SGHTA and CDR2 FQGNSA. CDR3 in amino acids: CAGSLESGNYGYTF. CDR3 bases: TGTGCCGGCAGCTTAGAGTCTGGTAACTATGGCTACACCTTC.

This clonotype has just a few counts. V and J are TRBV6-1 and TRBJ2-7; D is unclear. The V end lost 7 bases, the J end lost 4 bases, and 11 bases lay between the germline ends. There are 12 residues in the CDR3. Germline loops: CDR1 MNHNS, CDR2 SASEGT. The CDR3 protein is CASTRVRYEQYF. The CDR3, as DNA: TGTGCCAGCACAAGGGTCCGGTACGAGCAGTACTTC.

This clonotype was counted only a few times. The gene calls are TRBV12-3 or TRBV12-4 and TRBJ2-3; no clear D. The CDR3 loop spans 15 amino acids. Trimming took off 7 bases at V and 2 bases at J, with 16 bases between the two ends. CDR3 region: CASKPPTFYTDTQYF. The CDR3 nucleotides are TGTGCCAGCAAACCCCCGACTTTCTACACAGATACGCAGTATTTT.

This clonotype was detected a few times. This sequence joins TRBV3-1 and TRBJ1-2; D remains unclear. V was trimmed by 0 bases and J by 0 bases, leaving 5 bases between them. Germline lookup yields CDR1 LGHDT and CDR2 YNNKEL (reference sequence). The CDR3 consists of 14 residues. The CDR3 sequence: CASSQEQTNYGYTF. The DNA for the CDR3 is TGTGCCAGCAGCCAAGAACAGACTAACTATGGCTACACCTTC. Combining the CDR3 with reference TRBV3-1 and TRBJ1-2 gives the whole variable domain DTAVSQTPKYLVTQMGNDKSIKCEQNLGHDTMYWYKQDSKKFLKIMFSYNNKELIINETVPNRFSPKSPDKAHLNLHINSLELGDSAVYFCASSQEQTNYGYTFGSGTRLTVV.

The V gene is TRBV10-3, the J gene TRBJ2-7; 9 nucleotides agree with TRBD1. Trimming at V came to 0 bases and at J to 5 bases, leaving 5 bases not matched to a gene. Germline CDR1 ENHRY, CDR2 SYGVKD. The CDR3 covers 15 residues. The CDR3 coding sequence is TGTGCCATCAGTGAGTCGACAGGGGGTATCAACGAGCAGTACTTC. This translates into CAISESTGGINEQYF.